One and the same sample provided the 21 T cell receptor beta chains below, sequenced in a study of identical twins' blood T cells. TCRdb recomputed calls from the 5' RACE reads with MiXCR, one row per CDR3 protein. The table lists about 370,000 distinct CDR3 sequences, 28% of them singletons. Input material: PBMCs. Source of these receptors: a woman aged 18-49 years in good health.

This clonotype was observed at least ten times. V usage is TRBV5-4 and J usage is TRBJ1-6; D may be TRBD1 (6 bases). Germline V gene sequence: CDR1 SGHNT, CDR2 YYREEE (reference sequence). The CDR3 has 14 amino acids. Trimming left V 0 bases short and J 10 bases short, with 11 bases between. CDR3 loop: CASSLDRGGSPLHF. DNA for the CDR3: TGTGCCAGCAGCTTGGATAGGGGGGGGTCACCCCTCCACTTT.

This clonotype was observed a few times. The rearrangement links TRBV6-2 or TRBV6-3 to TRBJ2-4; no clear D. CDR3 size: 12 residues. Trimming took 2 bases from V and 6 from J, leaving 5 bases between them. Germline V gene data show CDR1 as MNHEY and CDR2 as SVGEGT. The CDR3 loop reads CASSYSPNIQYF. Written as DNA, the CDR3 is TGTGCCAGCAGTTACAGCCCAAACATTCAGTACTTC.

The V gene is TRBV11-3, the J gene TRBJ2-3, with D perhaps assigned TRBD1 or TRBD2 (5 bases each). Germline values: CDR1 SGHNT, CDR2 YENEEA. The CDR3 length is 15 residues. The germline V and J ends were trimmed by 1 base and 3 bases, with 11 bases remaining between them. This CDR3 reads CASSLGFEGTDTQYF. The CDR3 bases are TGTGCCAGCAGCTTAGGATTTGAGGGGACAGATACGCAGTATTTT.

V usage is TRBV10-2 and J usage is TRBJ1-5; no clear D. Germline assignment: CDR1 WSHSY and CDR2 SAAADI. The V end was cut by 5 bases, the J end by 7 bases, with 15 bases between. The CDR3 runs to 14 residues. Here the CDR3 reads CASSLYNTRQPQHF. CDR3 nucleotide sequence: TGCGCCAGCAGTCTATACAATACAAGACAGCCCCAGCATTTT.

This clonotype was detected many times. The V and J genes are TRBV2 and TRBJ1-1, with no clear D. There are 12 residues in the CDR3. From germline, CDR1 is SNHLY and CDR2 FYNNEI. V lost 4 bases and J lost 1, with 4 bases in between. CDR3 sequence (DNA): TGTGCCAGCAGTGCCCAGAACACTGAAGCTTTCTTT. It is translated as CASSAQNTEAFF.

This sequence joins TRBV14 and TRBJ2-1; 14 nucleotides agree with TRBD2. Germline V gives CDR1 SGHDN, CDR2 FVKESK. V was clipped by 4 bases and J by 9 bases; unmatched bases: 2. This CDR3 is built from 14 residues. The CDR3 is CASSRTSGRTEQFF. The CDR3 coding sequence is TGTGCCAGCAGCCGGACTAGCGGGAGGACTGAGCAGTTCTTC.

The chain uses TRBV7-9 and TRBJ1-3; no reliable D call. The CDR3 runs 17 residues. The V end was cut by 5 bases, the J end by 0 bases, with 17 bases between. Per the germline V gene, CDR1 is SEHNR and CDR2 is FQNEAQ (reference sequence). The CDR3, as DNA: TGTGCCAGCAGCGCAGAGAGACTGAAGAGCTCTGGAAACACCATATATTTT. Protein product: CASSAERLKSSGNTIYF.

The chain uses TRBV10-3 and TRBJ1-2, with D unclear. Germline V gives CDR1 ENHRY, CDR2 SYGVKD. The ends were cut back, 2 bases at V and 4 bases at J, with 2 bases in the middle. The CDR3 has 11 amino acids. CDR3 residues: CAISELYGYTF. CDR3 in DNA: TGTGCCATCAGTGAGCTCTATGGCTACACCTTC.

The chain recombines TRBV4-2 with TRBJ2-5; D not certain. Germline V CDR1 and CDR2: LGHNA, YNFKEQ. The V and J ends lost 0 bases and 2 bases respectively, with 4 bases between them. This CDR3 has 13 residues. CDR3 sequence: CASSQDFQETQYF. The CDR3 DNA reads TGTGCCAGCAGCCAAGATTTTCAAGAGACCCAGTACTTC.

Details on this clonotype: A much larger clone differs from this one at a single base, so this may be a read error. The chain joins TRBV3-1 to TRBJ2-1; D is unclear. This CDR3 is 13 amino acids long. Per the germline V gene, CDR1 is LGHDT and CDR2 is YNNKEL (reference sequence). The CDR3 loop is CAGSQTIYNEQFF. The DNA of the CDR3 is TGTGCCGGCAGCCAAACAATCTACAATGAGCAGTTCTTC.

The chain has TRBV29-1 and TRBJ1-1; D uncertain. This CDR3 has 12 amino acids. V lost 5 bases to trimming and J lost 2 bases, with 9 bases between them. Germline V gene lookup returns CDR1 SQVTM and CDR2 ANQGSEA. The CDR3 nucleotides read TGCAGCGTTCATAGATTAAACACTGAAGCTTTCTTT. Its translation: CSVHRLNTEAFF.

This clonotype has at least ten counts. The chain links TRBV5-1 to TRBJ2-1, with D unclear. The CDR3 is 12 amino acids. Trimming shortened V by 4 bases and J by 4 bases, and 6 bases separated the two germline ends. Germline V lookup: CDR1 SGHRS, CDR2 YFSETQ. The CDR3 DNA is TGCGCCAGCAGCCTAAAATACAATGAGCAGTTCTTC. This gives the protein CASSLKYNEQFF.

This clonotype was picked up a small number of times. The CDR3 here is CSAPDSFNQPQHF. The CDR3 nucleotides read TGCAGTGCTCCCGACAGCTTCAATCAGCCCCAGCATTTT. The chain uses TRBV20-1 and TRBJ1-5, with D perhaps TRBD1 (5 bases). V lost 5 bases and J 3 bases, leaving 11 bases between the germline ends. The CDR3 is 13 residues long. CDR1 DFQATT and CDR2 SNEGSKA come from the germline V gene (reference sequence).

This clonotype appeared many times. The chain employs TRBV2 and TRBJ2-1; D is uncertain. Germline V lookup: CDR1 SNHLY, CDR2 FYNNEI. CDR3 length equals 13 residues. Trimming cost V 5 bases and J 6 bases, with 11 bases left between them. The CDR3 bases are TGTGCCAGCAGTATAAGCGCTGGCAATGAGCAGTTCTTC. Amino acids: CASSISAGNEQFF.

This clonotype was detected only a few times. The rearrangement joins TRBV11-2 to TRBJ2-3, with 7 bases aligning to TRBD1. The CDR3 spans 13 residues. Germline CDR1 SGHAT, CDR2 FQNNGV. Germline trimming cut 8 bases from V and 0 bases from J; bases unmatched to any gene: 2. The CDR3 here is CASEGASTDTQYF. The DNA for the CDR3 is TGTGCCAGCGAGGGGGCAAGCACAGATACGCAGTATTTT.

Details on this clonotype: Germline is not matched at one junction end, which may reflect a read error. CDR3 amino acids: CSTRVRGGSNQPQHF. The CDR3 DNA is TGCAGTACTAGAGTGCGCGGTGGGAGCAATCAGCCCCAGCATTTT. This chain links TRBV20-1 with TRBJ1-5; D unresolved. CDR1 and CDR2 from the germline V gene are DFQATT and SNEGSKA (reference sequence). The CDR3 length is 15 residues.

This clonotype was seen a few times. This chain connects TRBV5-1 to TRBJ1-1; TRBD1 matches 7 bases. CDR3 length equals 16 residues. V was pared by 0 bases and J by 6 bases, with 11 bases of the junction left unmatched. The germline V gene encodes CDR1 SGHRS and CDR2 YFSETQ. The CDR3 sequence: CASSLGMRGRAAEAFF. In DNA, the CDR3 is TGCGCCAGCAGCTTGGGTATGAGGGGGCGGGCCGCTGAAGCTTTCTTT.

The rearrangement joins TRBV20-1 to TRBJ2-1; the D gene is possibly TRBD2 (5 bases). Germline CDR1 and CDR2: DFQATT and SNEGSKA (reference sequence). The CDR3 totals 16 residues. V lost 5 bases to trimming and J lost 6 bases, with 23 bases between them. The CDR3 DNA sequence: TGCAGTGCTTCGTCTGAAGAATCTAGCCGGGGCAATGAGCAGTTCTTC. Translated: CSASSEESSRGNEQFF.

The chain recombines TRBV28 with TRBJ1-2; TRBD1 matches 8 bases. CDR3 length: 15 residues. V lost 5 bases, J lost 2 bases, and 7 bases stayed unmatched. Germline values: CDR1 MDHEN, CDR2 SYDVKM. CDR3 coding DNA: TGTGCCAGCAGTCTCCCAGGGGGCCCCAACTATGGCTACACCTTC. Residues: CASSLPGGPNYGYTF.

This clonotype was detected a few times. The V call is TRBV20-1, the J call TRBJ2-7, with D maybe TRBD2 (5 bases). Germline CDR1 and CDR2: DFQATT and SNEGSKA (reference sequence). CDR3 length: 12 residues. Between the trimmed V and J ends, which lost 3 bases and 2 bases, there was a span of 8 bases. The CDR3 nucleotides are TGCAGTGCTAGTGAGCGGCCCTACGAGCAGTACTTC. This codes for CSASERPYEQYF.

Note on this clonotype: Being one base from a much bigger clone, this may be a read error. This sequence joins TRBV29-1 and TRBJ1-2; 7 nucleotides match TRBD1. This CDR3 comprises 12 residues. Germline V CDR1 and CDR2: SQVTM, ANQGSEA. Germline trimming cut 5 bases from V and 4 bases from J; bases unmatched to any gene: 4. The CDR3 sequence: CSVSGTAYGYTF. Written as DNA, the CDR3 is TGCAGCGTTTCCGGGACAGCCTATGGCTACACCTTC.